These T cell receptor beta chains were read from a single sample in a study of monozygotic twins with inflammatory bowel disease. TCRdb re-called the 5' RACE reads and gives one entry per CDR3 protein, without DNA. The repertoire table contains approximately 100,000 distinct CDR3 sequences. Sequencing was carried out using blood. The receptors come from a human donor with ulcerative colitis or Crohn's disease, or a healthy co-twin of an affected twin (not recorded which). CDR3s include the opening cysteine and the closing phenylalanine or tryptophan. Fields, in order: CDR3 protein, clone size, J gene, V gene. For some rows the clone size is stated as once, few or many, or as a class when expanded; others skip it.

CDR3: CASRQDRGEGIRYTEAFF; size: NA; J: TRBJ1-1; V: TRBV5-1
CDR3: CASSPGGTGSLLGEQFF; size: NA; J: TRBJ2-1; V: TRBV4-2
CDR3: CASSLGGPTDTQYF; size: NA; J: TRBJ2-3; V: TRBV12-3/TRBV12-4
CDR3: CSARDSLLAASTGEQFF; size: NA; J: TRBJ2-1; V: TRBV20-1
CDR3: CASSVEGNSPLHF; size: NA; J: TRBJ1-6; V: TRBV9
CDR3: CASSILGSGTGEQFF; size: NA; J: TRBJ2-2; V: TRBV19
CDR3: CSALQDIYNEQFF; size: NA; J: TRBJ2-1; V: TRBV20-1
CDR3: CASSPRDRDQPQHF; size: NA; J: TRBJ1-5; V: TRBV19
CDR3: CASSLGLYNEQFF; size: NA; J: TRBJ2-1; V: TRBV12-3/TRBV12-4
CDR3: CASSGGQGSYNEQFF; size: NA; J: TRBJ2-1; V: TRBV7-7
CDR3: CASSQMRGRPYGYTF; size: NA; J: TRBJ1-2; V: TRBV7-9
CDR3: CSASETGAAGELFF; size: NA; J: TRBJ2-2; V: TRBV20-1
CDR3: CASTIHRDTGELFF; size: NA; J: TRBJ2-2; V: TRBV12-3/TRBV12-4
CDR3: CATSTSNYGYTF; size: NA; J: TRBJ1-2; V: TRBV10-3
CDR3: CASSLYTGEPYEQYF; size: NA; J: TRBJ2-7; V: TRBV7-2
CDR3: CASSFTNQPQHF; size: NA; J: TRBJ1-5; V: TRBV7-2
CDR3: CANRQDQTNYGYTF; size: medium-sized; J: TRBJ1-2; V: TRBV6-5
CDR3: CASSPPIEGLGETQYF; size: NA; J: TRBJ2-5; V: TRBV18
CDR3: CASRPGTTYEQYF; size: NA; J: TRBJ2-7; V: TRBV7-2
CDR3: CASSFRRGQPQHF; size: NA; J: TRBJ1-5; V: TRBV28
CDR3: CASSIGDSGATNEKLFF; size: NA; J: TRBJ1-4; V: TRBV5-5
CDR3: CATSREIGTVLSF; size: NA; J: TRBJ2-7; V: TRBV15
CDR3: CASSPGQGPYEQYF; size: NA; J: TRBJ2-7; V: TRBV5-1
CDR3: CASSYPPAGEQYF; size: NA; J: TRBJ2-7; V: TRBV6-6
CDR3: CASSFAGGTGGTDTQYF; size: NA; J: TRBJ2-3; V: TRBV7-9
CDR3: CASSLAVALGVEQYF; size: NA; J: TRBJ2-7; V: TRBV5-1
CDR3: CASSFRTGATYEQYF; size: NA; J: TRBJ2-7; V: TRBV13
CDR3: CSARDWARAGTSYEQYF; size: NA; J: TRBJ2-7; V: TRBV20-1
CDR3: CASSPGGDRNTGELFF; size: NA; J: TRBJ2-2; V: TRBV7-3
CDR3: CASSLEPGATTGELFF; size: NA; J: TRBJ2-2; V: TRBV5-1
CDR3: CASSQDRGEETQYF; size: NA; J: TRBJ2-5; V: TRBV4-3
CDR3: CASSPPGHFYNEQFF; size: NA; J: TRBJ2-1; V: TRBV11-2
CDR3: CASSFLGQTYGYTF; size: NA; J: TRBJ1-2; V: TRBV12-3/TRBV12-4
CDR3: CASSGQYDQPQHF; size: NA; J: TRBJ1-5; V: TRBV6-6
CDR3: CASSSLTGGETEAFF; size: NA; J: TRBJ1-1; V: TRBV5-1
CDR3: CASSARDKGTYEQYF; size: NA; J: TRBJ2-7; V: TRBV6-1
CDR3: CASSPGSLSYGYTF; size: NA; J: TRBJ1-2; V: TRBV7-2
CDR3: CASGQGGDSPLHF; size: NA; J: TRBJ1-6; V: TRBV5-1
CDR3: CASSPPGQGFHGEQFF; size: NA; J: TRBJ2-1; V: TRBV9
CDR3: CASSQTGGGEQYF; size: NA; J: TRBJ2-7; V: TRBV7-9
CDR3: CASSRGQGGVYEQYF; size: NA; J: TRBJ2-7; V: TRBV7-9
CDR3: CASSYSDPDRYSPRHSYEQYF; size: NA; J: TRBJ2-7; V: TRBV6-2/TRBV6-3
CDR3: CSGDRSAGELFF; size: NA; J: TRBJ2-2; V: TRBV20-1
CDR3: CSASQGSGNQPQHF; size: NA; J: TRBJ1-5; V: TRBV20-1
CDR3: CASSYQLSTDTQYF; size: NA; J: TRBJ2-3; V: TRBV6-6
CDR3: CASIPGRSYGELFF; size: NA; J: TRBJ2-2; V: TRBV6-2/TRBV6-3
CDR3: CASSLGMLNTGELFF; size: NA; J: TRBJ2-2; V: TRBV7-9
CDR3: CASGGGLARSWVTGELFF; size: NA; J: TRBJ2-2; V: TRBV4-1
CDR3: CASTGLAGAETQYF; size: NA; J: TRBJ2-5; V: TRBV5-1
CDR3: CASSDNRDTEAFF; size: NA; J: TRBJ1-1; V: TRBV9
CDR3: CATSRDGMPGELFF; size: NA; J: TRBJ2-2; V: TRBV15
CDR3: CSAQTIVGFPAGELFF; size: NA; J: TRBJ2-2; V: TRBV20-1
CDR3: CASSPDRPTANYGYTF; size: NA; J: TRBJ1-2; V: TRBV5-1
CDR3: CASSMTGGDTGELFF; size: NA; J: TRBJ2-2; V: TRBV9
CDR3: CASSYTGGTYNEQFF; size: NA; J: TRBJ2-1; V: TRBV28
CDR3: CSATDRVLTEAFF; size: NA; J: TRBJ1-1; V: TRBV20-1